This record looks at one TCR beta chain sequence and its context. What antigen it recognizes has not been identified. A read error may produce the germline difference seen at one junction end. TCRbeta CDR3 regions were amplified from genomic DNA using the immunoSEQ Assay, a bias-controlled multiplex PCR. Under the source paper's analysis protocol: Nucleated cell counts per sample were estimated from amplification of reference gene primers within the assay. Sequence reads were collapsed and filtered to measure the absolute abundance of every unique TCRbeta CDR3 rearrangement. Productive Simpson clonality was computed per sample as the square root of Simpson's diversity index over productive rearrangements. The clones in this table, taken by TCRdb from immuneACCESS, are in-frame only. Not every clone is retained; where verified, under half of the shortfall comes from an unresolved V gene, and the cause of the rest is unknown. V and J calls and clone size come straight from that table; D and trimming were deduced from the DNA. In all, the sample holds 45,000 or so clones, and approximately 85% of those were seen once. The ten largest clones add up to roughly a third of the sample.

The collaborating institutions used their own protocols to collect whole blood in K2EDTA tubes. Collaborator samples were shipped for TCRbeta analysis as frozen whole blood, isolated PBMCs, or DNA extracted from either sample type. This entry is derived from a study of blood T cell repertoires in COVID-19 (dated by TCRdb to about 2020). In terms of the full investigation: Samples from collaborators originated in the United States, Italy and Spain and spanned both the acute and convalescent phases of COVID-19. The prospective study material was composed of cDNA or gDNA derived from T cells, B-cell-depleted T cells, or PBMCs. A de-identified subject ID, COVID-19 status, age in years and sex were almost always included in the sample metadata. Where available, HLA class I and class II types were taken from metadata supplied by the sample provider and were not determined by assay-based typing. A freely available public database, intended as a resource for researchers studying the immune response to SARS-CoV-2, is where the repertoires were released. Deeply sampled blood TCRbeta repertoires from subjects exposed to, actively infected with, or recovered from COVID-19 were included in the dataset. The samples were drawn from two sources: the first 160 participants of the ongoing ImmuneRACE study, and 1,254 subjects contributed by 6 global collaborators.

Beyond this particular receptor, the publication reports: The quantity of clinical and demographic metadata differed by source and by participant and was supplied without curation.

The clonotype was recovered from a woman older than 75 with acute or convalescent COVID-19. The sequencing sample was made of peripheral blood.

The CDR3: CASIEAQFQNEQYF. The DNA is TGTGCCAGCATTGAAGCTCAGTTCCAAAACGAGCAGTACTTC. The chain links TRBV2 with TRBJ2-7; no D gene is confidently identified. The CDR3 contains 14 residues, cysteine and phenylalanine counted. Only the CDR3 portion is preserved as DNA: 42 bases, with reading frame beginning at the first base. CDR1 and CDR2 are read off the germline V gene as SNHLY and FYNNEI.